The 5 T cell receptor beta chains reported below all come from one sample, sequenced in a study of control samples from healthy donors and cancer patients. TCRdb's copy holds only in-frame clones and misses some; the assay was immunoSEQ multiplex PCR. The profile shows over 100,000 clones, approximately 90% of them singletons. Sequencing was performed on blood. Receptor source: a man aged 40-50 years in good health.

The rearrangement joins TRBV29-1 to TRBJ2-1; weak D call: TRBD2 (5 bases). V dropped 3 bases and J dropped 4 bases, with 13 bases sitting between them. The length of the CDR3 is 14 residues. The germline gives CDR1 SQVTM, CDR2 ANQGSEA. The DNA for the CDR3 is TGCAGCGTTGACTTTTCAGGACTGTACAATGAGCAGTTCTTC. Protein: CSVDFSGLYNEQFF.

This rearrangement joins TRBV18 to TRBJ2-7; TRBD2 agrees at 8 bases. This CDR3 has 15 amino acids. J was trimmed by 4 bases and V by 6 bases; bases with no gene match: 11. The V gene's germline CDR1 is KGHSH and CDR2 LQKENI. CDR3 sequence: CASSQPGLVPYEQYF. For the CDR3, the DNA is TGTGCCAGCTCCCAACCGGGACTAGTGCCGTACGAGCAGTACTTC.

This clone has just a few counts. The chain joins TRBV7-9 to TRBJ2-7, with TRBD1 identical over 8 bases. Germline V lookup: CDR1 SEHNR, CDR2 FQNEAQ (reference sequence). V dropped 0 bases and J dropped 4; count of bases not matched to a gene: 2. The CDR3 has 14 residues. The CDR3 nucleotides read TGTGCCAGCAGCTTAGCCGGGACAGGATACGAGCAGTACTTC. Protein product: CASSLAGTGYEQYF.

The chain links TRBV3-1 (or the pseudogene TRBV3-2) to TRBJ1-1, with D perhaps TRBD1 (6 bases). Trimming stripped 7 bases from V and 4 bases from J, with 19 bases between. The CDR3 loop spans 15 amino acids. Germline CDR1 is LGHDT and CDR2 is YNNKEL (reference sequence). CDR3 sequence (DNA): TGTGCCAGCAAACTCATCGGGGGGCCCCCCACTGAAGCTTTCTTT. Its protein product is CASKLIGGPPTEAFF.

This chain uses TRBV19 with TRBJ2-3, with 8 bases that match TRBD1. The trim removed 6 bases at V and 4 bases at J, leaving 9 bases unmatched. The CDR3 length is 15 residues. CDR1 LNHDA and CDR2 SQIVND come from the germline V gene (reference sequence). Written as DNA, the CDR3 is TGTGCCAGTAGAACCGGGACAGGCGGGGCAGATACGCAGTATTTT. Translated, it gives CASRTGTGGADTQYF.